This T cell receptor beta chain is drawn from a study of blood T cell repertoires in COVID-19. In the original processing: For nucleated cells, counts were estimated from reference gene primer amplification. Using immunoSEQ multiplex PCR, the repertoire was profiled, and TCRdb retains in-frame clones only, with some absent. V and J calls and clone size are those listed in that table; D and trimming were worked out from the DNA. This sample has around 250,000 clones, with over 75% found just once. V lost 4 bases and J lost 9; bases outside the gene matches: 13. The germline V gene encodes CDR1 SGHTS and CDR2 YDEGEE. CDR3 length: 16 amino acids.

This TCR derives from a man aged 25 to 40 who had recovered from COVID-19. The gene calls are TRBV5-8 and TRBJ1-6, with 7 nucleotides matching TRBD1. Sequenced sample: peripheral blood. The CDR3 sequence: CASSRKWTGFGSPLHF. The CDR3 DNA is TGTGCCAGCAGCCGTAAATGGACAGGATTCGGTTCACCCCTCCACTTT.